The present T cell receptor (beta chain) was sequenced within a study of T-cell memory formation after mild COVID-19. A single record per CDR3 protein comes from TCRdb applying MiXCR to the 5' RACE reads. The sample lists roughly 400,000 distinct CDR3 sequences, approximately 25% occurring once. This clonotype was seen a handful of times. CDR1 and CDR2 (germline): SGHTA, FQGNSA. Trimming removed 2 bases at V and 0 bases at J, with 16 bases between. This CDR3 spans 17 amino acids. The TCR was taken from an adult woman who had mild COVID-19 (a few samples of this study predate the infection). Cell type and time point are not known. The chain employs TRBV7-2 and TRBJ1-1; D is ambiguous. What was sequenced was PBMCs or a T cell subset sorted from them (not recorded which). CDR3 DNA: TGTGCCAGCAGCTTACGAGGTTTCAGCTACATGAACACTGAAGCTTTCTTT. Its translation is CASSLRGFSYMNTEAFF.